A selection of T cell receptor beta chains follows, all from one sample in a study of beta chain features in type 1 diabetes. Sequenced by immunoSEQ multiplex PCR; TCRdb stores in-frame clones only, minus some. The sample holds a few hundred thousand clones, roughly 12% seen once. The sequenced sample consisted of naive CD4+ T cells from blood. These TCRs come from a woman aged 18-29 years with type 1 diabetes. The CDR3 runs from the conserved cysteine through the conserved F or W. Fields, in order: V gene, J gene, D gene, CDR3 length, clone size, CDR3 protein, CDR3 DNA. A D gene is named only where the DNA matches it firmly. Clone size is stated in some rows and not others, as once, few, many or a class when expanded.

TRBV5-1,TRBJ1-2,TRBD1,13,few,CASSLTGAAGYTF,TGCGCCAGCAGCCTGACAGGGGCGGCAGGCTACACCTTC
TRBV7-2,TRBJ1-3,-,14,-,CASSLAQGKNTIYF,TGTGCCAGCAGCTTAGCGCAGGGTAAAAACACCATATATTTT
TRBV4-3,TRBJ1-5,-,15,-,CASSQDSRRNQPQHF,TGCGCCAGCAGCCAAGATAGTCGCAGGAATCAGCCCCAGCATTTT
TRBV5-4,TRBJ1-1,TRBD1,15,-,CASSSPGQGNTEAFF,TGTGCCAGCAGCAGCCCGGGACAGGGAAACACTGAAGCTTTCTTT
TRBV6-4,TRBJ2-1,TRBD2,17,-,CASSDEASGSSYNEQFF,TGTGCCAGCAGTGACGAGGCTAGCGGGAGCTCCTACAATGAGCAGTTCTTC
TRBV18,TRBJ2-7,-,13,-,CASSQIDSYEQYF,TGTGCCAGCTCACAAATCGACAGCTACGAGCAGTACTTC
TRBV7-2,TRBJ1-2,-,11,-,CASSSNYGYTF,TGTGCCAGCAGCTCAAACTATGGCTACACCTTC
TRBV7-2,TRBJ1-5,TRBD1,14,-,CASGFGQGASPQHF,TGTGCCAGCGGATTCGGACAGGGCGCGTCTCCCCAGCATTTT
TRBV18,TRBJ2-5,-,14,few,CASSPRPAEETQYF,TGTGCCAGCTCACCGAGGCCAGCCGAAGAGACCCAGTACTTC
TRBV28,TRBJ2-5,TRBD2,15,few,CASSGTSGGQETQYF,TGTGCCAGCAGTGGGACTAGCGGGGGCCAAGAGACCCAGTACTTC
TRBV27,TRBJ2-5,TRBD1,15,-,CASSSLTGLQETQYF,TGTGCCAGCAGTTCCCTGACAGGGCTACAAGAGACCCAGTACTTC
TRBV7-8,TRBJ1-2,TRBD1,13,-,CASSMRGQLGYTF,TGTGCCAGCAGCATGCGGGGACAGCTCGGCTACACCTTC
TRBV27,TRBJ1-6,TRBD1,13,few,CASRGQGVSPLHF,TGTGCCAGTCGGGGACAGGGCGTATCACCCCTCCACTTT
TRBV18,TRBJ2-7,-,12,few,CASSPLGREQYF,TGTGCCAGCTCACCACTGGGGCGCGAGCAGTACTTC
TRBV9,TRBJ2-7,TRBD1,10,-,CAGEGGQGGF,TGTGCCGGAGAGGGGGGACAGGGAGGTTTC
TRBV30,TRBJ1-2,TRBD1,13,few,CAWNWDRTYGYTF,TGTGCCTGGAACTGGGACAGAACCTATGGCTACACCTTC
TRBV13,TRBJ2-7,-,14,few,CASSRGWVDYEQYF,TGTGCCAGCAGCCGGGGGTGGGTGGACTACGAGCAGTACTTC
TRBV29-1,TRBJ2-5,TRBD2,16,few,CSVEDGSAGGGGTQYF,TGCAGCGTTGAAGATGGTTCCGCGGGAGGGGGGGGGACCCAGTACTTC
TRBV25-1,TRBJ1-5,TRBD1,13,few,CASGTGGGQPQHF,TGTGCCAGCGGGACAGGGGGAGGTCAGCCCCAGCATTTT
TRBV7-9,TRBJ1-1,-,13,-,CASSLDRNTEAFF,TGTGCCAGCAGTTTGGACAGGAACACTGAAGCTTTCTTT
TRBV7-3,TRBJ2-2,-,15,-,CASSLGHPNTGELFF,TGTGCCAGCAGCTTAGGACATCCCAACACCGGGGAGCTGTTTTTT
TRBV29-1,TRBJ1-4,-,13,few,CSVAVATNEKLFF,TGCAGCGTTGCAGTTGCAACTAATGAAAAACTGTTTTTT
TRBV7-9,TRBJ2-7,-,14,-,CASSYLPGSYEQYF,TGTGCCAGCAGCTACCTTCCGGGTTCTTACGAGCAGTACTTC
TRBV6-5,TRBJ2-1,-,12,-,CASSLYGGEQFF,TGTGCCAGCAGTTTATACGGGGGTGAGCAGTTCTTC
TRBV19,TRBJ2-1,TRBD2,14,few,CASSEREEYNEQFF,TGTGCCAGTAGTGAGCGGGAGGAATACAATGAGCAGTTCTTC
TRBV29-1,TRBJ1-5,TRBD1,13,few,CSGLTGPGQPQHF,TGCAGCGGGTTGACAGGGCCAGGTCAGCCCCAGCATTTT
TRBV30,TRBJ1-1,TRBD1,11,few,CAWKGGHEAFF,TGTGCCTGGAAAGGGGGCCATGAAGCTTTCTTT
TRBV4-1,TRBJ1-2,TRBD1,16,-,CASSQPGGNANYGYTF,TGCGCCAGCAGCCAACCAGGGGGTAACGCTAACTATGGCTACACCTTC
TRBV5-1,TRBJ1-5,TRBD1,13,-,CASSFTGDQPQHF,TGCGCCAGCAGCTTCACAGGGGATCAGCCCCAGCATTTT
TRBV30,TRBJ1-2,-,12,-,CAWGPGGYGYTF,TGTGCCTGGGGCCCGGGGGGGTATGGCTACACCTTC